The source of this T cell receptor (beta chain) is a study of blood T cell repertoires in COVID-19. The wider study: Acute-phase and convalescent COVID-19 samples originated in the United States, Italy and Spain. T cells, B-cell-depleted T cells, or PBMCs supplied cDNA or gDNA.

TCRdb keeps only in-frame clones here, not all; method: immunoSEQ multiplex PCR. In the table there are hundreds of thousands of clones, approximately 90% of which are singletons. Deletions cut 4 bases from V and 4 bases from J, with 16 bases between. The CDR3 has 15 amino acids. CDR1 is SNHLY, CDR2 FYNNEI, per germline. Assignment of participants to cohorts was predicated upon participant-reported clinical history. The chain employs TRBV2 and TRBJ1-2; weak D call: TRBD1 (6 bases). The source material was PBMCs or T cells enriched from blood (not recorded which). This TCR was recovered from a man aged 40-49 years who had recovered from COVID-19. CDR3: CASSASGQPPYGYTF. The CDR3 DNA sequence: TGTGCCAGCAGTGCCTCCGGACAGCCGCCCTATGGCTACACCTTC.